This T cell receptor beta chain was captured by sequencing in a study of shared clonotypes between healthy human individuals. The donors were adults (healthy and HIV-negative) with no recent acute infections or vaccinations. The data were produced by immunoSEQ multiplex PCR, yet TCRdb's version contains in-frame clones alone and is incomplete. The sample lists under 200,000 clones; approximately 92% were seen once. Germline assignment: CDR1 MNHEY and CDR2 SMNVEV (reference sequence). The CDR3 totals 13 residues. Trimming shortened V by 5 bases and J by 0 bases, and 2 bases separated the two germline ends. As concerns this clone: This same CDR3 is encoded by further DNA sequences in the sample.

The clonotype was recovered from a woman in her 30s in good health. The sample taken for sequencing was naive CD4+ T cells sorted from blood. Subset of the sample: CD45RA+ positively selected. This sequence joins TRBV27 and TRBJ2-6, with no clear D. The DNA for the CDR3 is TGTGCCAGCAGTCTCTCTGGGGCCAACGTCCTGACTTTC. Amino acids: CASSLSGANVLTF.